Following are 30 T cell receptor beta chains from one sample sequenced in a study of tumor and adjacent non-tumor tissue in lung cancer. This sample's RNA came from whole unsorted tissue. The library came from three nested PCR rounds adapted from ARM-PCR protocols. TCRdb itself ran the multiplex PCR reads through MiXCR, one entry per CDR3 protein. The sample holds tens of thousands of distinct CDR3 sequences; approximately 71% are singletons and the top ten take roughly 12%. The material sequenced was lung tumor tissue. The receptor source for this set is a woman in her seventies with non-small cell lung cancer.

This chain joins TRBV4-1 and TRBJ1-1; D gene uncertain. The CDR3 has 14 amino acids. CDR1 and CDR2 (germline): MGHRA, YSYEKL. In nucleotides, the CDR3 is TGCACCGGCAGCCAAGGGCTGGGGAACACTGAAGCTTTCTTT. It specifies CTGSQGLGNTEAFF.

As for this clonotype: One end of the junction does not line up with germline, which may come from a read error. J is TRBJ2-2 and V is TRBV28; 11 bases agree with TRBD2. The CDR3 consists of 17 residues. Germline values: CDR1 MDHEN, CDR2 SYDVKM. CDR3 nucleotide sequence: TGTGTCAGCAGTTTGGGGCTAGCGGGAGGTTATACCGGGAAGCTGTTTTTT. It is translated as CVSSLGLAGGYTGKLFF.

This clonotype was seen a few times. This clone may be a read error of a much larger clone one base away. This is likely a read error, given that the CDR3 carries no conserved phenylalanine or tryptophan at its end. The genes are TRBV6-6 and TRBJ2-1, with 9 positions matching TRBD2. In germline, CDR1 is MNHNY, CDR2 SVGAGI (reference sequence). The CDR3 length is 17 residues. The V and J ends lost 0 bases and 8 bases, in that order; junction bases with no gene match: 11. The CDR3 DNA is TGTGCCAGCAGTTACTCCTCGGGGCGGGAGGGCCGGGATGAGCAGTTCTCC. Amino acids: CASSYSSGREGRDEQFS.

As to this clonotype: The junction departs from germline at one end; a sequencing error may be responsible. V is TRBV11-3 and J is TRBJ2-1; no firm D call. The CDR3 extends over 13 amino acids. The germline gives CDR1 SGHNT, CDR2 YENEEA. Here the CDR3 reads CTSSPRRDNEQFF. In nucleotides, the CDR3 is TGTACCAGCAGCCCCCGTCGGGACAATGAGCAGTTCTTC.

With respect to this clonotype: At one end the junction does not follow the germline gene, possibly because of a read error. The chain carries TRBV4-2 and TRBJ2-2; D may be TRBD2 (5 bases). The CDR3 has 16 residues. Germline V CDR1 and CDR2: LGHNA, YNFKEQ. The CDR3 DNA follows: TGTGCCAGCAGCCGTCTAGAGGAAATGGGGTCCGGGGAGTTGTTTTTT. The encoded protein is CASSRLEEMGSGELFF.

This sequence joins TRBV29-1 and TRBJ2-7; D may be TRBD1 (6 bases). Looked up from germline, CDR1 is SQVTM and CDR2 is ANQGSEA. This CDR3 spans 12 amino acids. The V and J ends lost 7 bases and 2 bases respectively, with 12 bases between them. CDR3 bases: TGCAGCGCTACTGGGACAACCTACGAGCAGTACTTC. Its protein is CSATGTTYEQYF.

Comments on this clonotype: The junction does not match germline at one end; this may be a read error. CDR3 loop: CASSLGVLAYEQYF. The CDR3 nucleotides read TGCGCCAGCAGCTTGGGGGTACTGGCCTACGAACAGTACTTC. This chain links TRBV5-1 with TRBJ2-7; the D is unclear. This CDR3 contains 14 residues. From germline, CDR1 is SGHRS and CDR2 YFSETQ.

This clonotype was seen a single time. The chain joins TRBV28 to TRBJ1-2; TRBD1 might be the D (5 bases). From germline, CDR1 is MDHEN and CDR2 SYDVKM. This CDR3 comprises 14 residues. V lost 6 bases and J lost 4, with 15 bases in between. CDR3 DNA sequence: TGTGCCAGCAGCCTAGAGGGGTCCCGCTATGGCTACACCTTC. Translation gives CASSLEGSRYGYTF.

The chain combines TRBV29-1 with TRBJ2-1, with D perhaps being TRBD1 or TRBD2 (5 bases each). CDR3 size: 12 residues. CDR1 is SQVTM, CDR2 ANQGSEA, per germline. V was cut by 0 bases and J by 16 bases, with 16 bases left in between. The chain's CDR3 is CSVEEGRGVGFF. Written as DNA, the CDR3 is TGCAGCGTTGAAGAGGGACGCGGAGTAGGTTTCTTC.

V and J are TRBV5-6 and TRBJ2-3; tentatively, D is TRBD1 (6 bases). CDR3 length equals 15 residues. The germline V gene encodes CDR1 SGHDT and CDR2 YYEEEE. For the CDR3, the DNA is TGTGTCTGCAGCTTGCCCGGACAGCACACAGATACGCAGTATTTT. It specifies CVCSLPGQHTDTQYF. The whole variable domain, remainder taken from reference TRBV5-6 and TRBJ2-3, is DAGVTQSPTHLIKTRGQQVTLRCSPKSGHDTVSWYQQALGQGPQFIFQYYEEEERQRGNFPDRFSGHQFPNYSSELNVNALLLGDSALYLCVCSLPGQHTDTQYFGPGTRLTVL.

The chain recombines TRBV29-1 with TRBJ2-2; tentative D call: TRBD1 (5 bases). The V end was cut by 6 bases, the J end by 5 bases, with 16 bases between. The CDR3 consists of 14 residues. From germline, CDR1 is SQVTM and CDR2 ANQGSEA. CDR3 protein: CSVVYKGFTGELFF. Written as DNA, the CDR3 is TGCAGCGTGGTGTACAAGGGGTTTACCGGGGAGCTGTTTTTT.

V is TRBV20-1 and J is TRBJ1-4; 9 bases line up with TRBD1. This CDR3 comprises 14 residues. Trimming took 6 bases from V and 8 from J; bases not matched to a gene: 10. The germline V gene encodes CDR1 DFQATT and CDR2 SNEGSKA (reference sequence). In nucleotides, the CDR3 is TGCAGTGCGGAAGGACAGGGGAGGAGGGAAAAACTGTTTTTT. Its translation is CSAEGQGRREKLFF.

This clonotype was counted a few times. Compared with germline, one end of the junction differs, possibly owing to a read error. The chain combines TRBV5-6 with TRBJ1-1, with a weak D call TRBD1 (6 bases). The CDR3 contains 13 residues. From germline, CDR1 is SGHDT and CDR2 YYEEEE. CDR3 in amino acids: CASSELTGLSAFF. The CDR3 DNA reads TGTGCTAGCAGTGAATTGACAGGACTGTCGGCTTTCTTT.

The gene calls are TRBV2 and TRBJ2-7, with D perhaps TRBD2 (6 bases). Trimming left V 6 bases short and J 4 bases short, with 7 bases between. This CDR3 region has 11 residues. Germline V gene data show CDR1 as SNHLY and CDR2 as FYNNEI. CDR3 protein: CASRSGYEQYF. CDR3 sequence (DNA): TGTGCCAGCAGGAGCGGGTACGAGCAGTACTTC.

A remark on this clonotype: The junction shows a germline mismatch at one end, possibly a read error. The CDR3 spells CASSLGRTNRPQHF. The CDR3 DNA follows: TGTGCCAGCAGTTTGGGCAGGACGAATCGGCCCCAGCATTTT. The V gene is TRBV28, the J gene TRBJ1-5, with D unresolved. This CDR3 contains 14 residues. Germline CDR1 and CDR2: MDHEN and SYDVKM.

The table lists this clonotype with a few counts. J is TRBJ2-5 and V is TRBV28; the match to TRBD2 covers 7 bases. The V segment lost 2 bases and the J segment 3 bases; nucleotides outside the gene matches: 6. The germline V gene encodes CDR1 MDHEN and CDR2 SYDVKM. This CDR3 has 15 residues. The CDR3 nucleotides read TGTGCCAGCAGTTTAGCGGGAGCGCTGGAAGAGACCCAGTACTTC. Translating gives CASSLAGALEETQYF. Supplemented by reference TRBV28 and TRBJ2-5, the full variable domain reads DVKVTQSSRYLVKRTGEKVFLECVQDMDHENMFWYRQDPGLGLRLIYFSYDVKMKEKGDIPEGYSVSREKKERFSLILESASTNQTSMYLCASSLAGALEETQYFGPGTRLLVL.

The V gene is TRBV6-5, the J gene TRBJ2-1; D unclear. This CDR3 contains 14 residues. Germline V gives CDR1 MNHEY, CDR2 SVGAGI. DNA of the CDR3: TGTGTCTGCGGAACGGATAGCTCCTACAATGAGCAGTTCTTC. This encodes CVCGTDSSYNEQFF.

This clonotype was recorded at least ten times. The rearrangement links TRBV4-1 to TRBJ2-1; a possible D gene is TRBD1 (6 bases). CDR1 and CDR2 (germline): MGHRA, YSYEKL. Trimming shortened V by 4 bases and J by 0 bases, and 22 bases separated the two germline ends. The CDR3 is made up of 19 amino acids. The CDR3 loop reads CASSLYAGTRFSSYNEQFF. In DNA form, the CDR3 reads TGCGCCAGCAGCCTCTATGCCGGGACAAGGTTTAGCTCCTACAATGAGCAGTTCTTC.

With respect to this clonotype: The conserved final phenylalanine or tryptophan is absent from the CDR3, which likely points to a read error. This rearrangement joins TRBV7-8 to TRBJ2-1, with 8 bases that match TRBD2. Germline lookup yields CDR1 SGHVS and CDR2 FQNEAQ. The V and J ends lost 5 bases and 9 bases, in that order; junction bases with no gene match: 9. The CDR3 totals 14 residues. The CDR3 loop is CASSPLRGGGEQFI. In DNA, the CDR3 is TGTGCCAGCAGCCCGCTTCGGGGGGGCGGTGAGCAGTTCATC.

This clonotype is categorized as medium-sized. The chain recombines TRBV29-1 with TRBJ2-5, with 8 bases fitting TRBD2. The germline V gene has CDR1 SQVTM and CDR2 ANQGSEA. V was pared by 6 bases and J by 1 base, with 7 bases of the junction left unmatched. This CDR3 has 14 amino acids. Here the CDR3 reads CSVQPGRAQETQYF. The CDR3 DNA follows: TGCAGCGTCCAACCCGGGAGGGCCCAAGAGACCCAGTACTTC. Supplemented by reference TRBV29-1 and TRBJ2-5, the full variable domain reads SAVISQKPSRDICQRGTSLTIQCQVDSQVTMMFWYRQQPGQSLTLIATANQGSEATYESGFVIDKFPISRPNLTFSTLTVSNMSPEDSSIYLCSVQPGRAQETQYFGPGTRLLVL.

This clonotype was counted ten times or more. The J gene is TRBJ2-3, the V gene TRBV5-1; 8 positions agree with TRBD1. Germline V lookup: CDR1 SGHRS, CDR2 YFSETQ. Trimming cost V 0 bases and J 4 bases; bases outside gene matches: 10. The CDR3 loop spans 17 amino acids. The CDR3 nucleotides read TGCGCCAGCAGCTTGGATGGACAGGGATATGTCGCAGATACGCAGTATTTT. Residues: CASSLDGQGYVADTQYF.

The J gene is TRBJ1-5, the V gene TRBV6-1; 7 bases line up with TRBD1. The end of the DNA fits TRBJ2-3 better, so the J call may be wrong. Germline CDR1 reads MNHNS; CDR2 reads SASEGT. The CDR3 sequence is 15 residues long. CDR3 amino acids: CASSEVYKGAQPQYF. The CDR3 DNA reads as TGTGCCAGCAGTGAAGTGTACAAGGGGGCTCAGCCCCAGTATTTT.

On this clonotype: A junction boundary mismatches the germline segment, possibly from a read error. The gene calls are TRBV6-5 and TRBJ2-5, with D tentatively TRBD2 (7 bases). In germline, CDR1 is MNHEY, CDR2 SVGAGI. The CDR3 is 16 amino acids. DNA of the CDR3: TGTGCCGGCAGTTACTCGCTGGGGGAGGGGGAAGAGACCCAGTATTTC. It encodes CAGSYSLGEGEETQYF.

In its sample, this clonotype was seen many times. This chain connects TRBV28 to TRBJ2-7; TRBD1 is a possible D gene (5 bases). Between the trimmed V and J ends, which lost 1 base and 0 bases, there was a span of 13 bases. This CDR3 has 16 residues. Per germline, CDR1 MDHEN and CDR2 SYDVKM. CDR3 loop: CASSLYNDRPSYEQYF. The CDR3 DNA reads as TGTGCCAGCAGTTTATATAACGACAGACCCTCCTACGAGCAGTACTTC.

This clonotype came up once. A much bigger clone sits one base away, suggesting this may be a read error. The gene calls are TRBV30 and TRBJ2-1, with 11 bases matching TRBD2. Trimming took 5 bases from V and 8 from J; bases not matched to a gene: 14. Germline loops: CDR1 GTSNPN, CDR2 SVGIG (reference sequence). The CDR3 totals 16 residues. This CDR3 is CAWAWVAGGLFDEQFF. Here the CDR3 DNA reads TGTGCCTGGGCGTGGGTAGCGGGAGGGTTATTCGATGAGCAGTTCTTC.

This clonotype was picked up many times. This chain links TRBV28 with TRBJ2-4, with D hard to call. The CDR3 is made up of 15 amino acids. Between the trimmed V and J ends, which lost 8 bases and 0 bases, there was a span of 14 bases. The V gene's germline CDR1 is MDHEN and CDR2 SYDVKM. The CDR3 loop is CASLKAQLAKNIQYF. As DNA, the CDR3 is TGTGCCAGCCTCAAGGCCCAGCTAGCCAAAAACATTCAGTACTTC.

Notes on this clonotype: Since the CDR3 does not end with the conserved phenylalanine or tryptophan, this likely comes from a read error. The rearrangement uses TRBV11-1 and TRBJ2-1; perhaps TRBD2 as D (6 bases). V was cut by 5 bases and J by 8 bases, with 16 bases left in between. The CDR3 sequence is 14 residues long. The germline V gene encodes CDR1 SGHAT and CDR2 FQDESV (reference sequence). CDR3 sequence: CASSTQEGRYEQFL. The CDR3 nucleotides are TGTGCCAGCAGCACGCAGGAGGGCCGCTATGAGCAGTTCTTA.

About this clonotype itself: A much larger clone is a single base away; this may be a read error. The V call is TRBV28, the J call TRBJ1-5; possible D gene TRBD1, 5 bases. Deletions cut 1 base from V and 2 bases from J, with 9 bases between. CDR3 length: 15 amino acids. Germline CDR1 reads MDHEN; CDR2 reads SYDVKM. CDR3 nucleotides: TGTGCCAGCAGTTTATTCAGGGACGGCAATCAGCCCCAGCATTTT. Its translation is CASSLFRDGNQPQHF.

With regard to this clonotype: A much larger clone differs by one base, so this may be a read error. The chain combines TRBV28 with TRBJ2-1, with 10 bases lining up with TRBD2. The germline V gene has CDR1 MDHEN and CDR2 SYDVKM. Trimming cost V 8 bases and J 2 bases; bases outside gene matches: 3. The CDR3 contains 14 residues. CDR3 in DNA: TGTGCCAGCTTAGCGGGGGGAACCTACAATGAGCAGTTCTTC. Translated, it gives CASLAGGTYNEQFF.

Regarding this clonotype: One end of the junction is discordant with germline, which a read error may explain. The V call is TRBV11-3, the J call TRBJ2-5; the match to TRBD2 covers 7 bases. CDR1 and CDR2 (germline): SGHNT, YENEEA. This CDR3 contains 13 residues. The CDR3 DNA reads as TGTGCTAGCAGCCCTAGCGGTATGGAGACCCGGTACTTC. Its protein is CASSPSGMETRYF.